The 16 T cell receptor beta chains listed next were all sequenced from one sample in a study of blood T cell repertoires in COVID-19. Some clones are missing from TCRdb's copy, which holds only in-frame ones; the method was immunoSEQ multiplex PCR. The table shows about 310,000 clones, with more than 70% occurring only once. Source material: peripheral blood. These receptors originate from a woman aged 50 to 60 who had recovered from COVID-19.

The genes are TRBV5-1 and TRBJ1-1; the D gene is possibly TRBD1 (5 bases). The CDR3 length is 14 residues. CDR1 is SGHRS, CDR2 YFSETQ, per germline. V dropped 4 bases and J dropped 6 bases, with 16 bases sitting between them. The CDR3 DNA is TGCGCCAGCAGCACATCCTTGGCGGGGGCTGAAGCTTTCTTT. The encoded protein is CASSTSLAGAEAFF. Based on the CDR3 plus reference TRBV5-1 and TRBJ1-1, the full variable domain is KAGVTQTPRYLIKTRGQQVTLSCSPISGHRSVSWYQQTPGQGLQFLFEYFSETQRNKGNFPGRFSGRQFSNSRSEMNVSTLELGDSALYLCASSTSLAGAEAFFGQGTRLTVV.

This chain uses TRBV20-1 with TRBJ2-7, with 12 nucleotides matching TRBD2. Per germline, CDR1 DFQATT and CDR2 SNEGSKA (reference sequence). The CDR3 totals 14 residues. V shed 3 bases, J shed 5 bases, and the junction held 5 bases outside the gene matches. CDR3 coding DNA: TGCAGTGCTAGTCTAGCGGGAGGGGTCGACGAGCAGTACTTC. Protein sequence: CSASLAGGVDEQYF.

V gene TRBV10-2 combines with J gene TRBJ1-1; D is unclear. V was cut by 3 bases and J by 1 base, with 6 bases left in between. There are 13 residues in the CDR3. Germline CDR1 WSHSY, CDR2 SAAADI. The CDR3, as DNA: TGCGCCAGCAGTGAATCGTCGAACACTGAAGCTTTCTTT. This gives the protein CASSESSNTEAFF.

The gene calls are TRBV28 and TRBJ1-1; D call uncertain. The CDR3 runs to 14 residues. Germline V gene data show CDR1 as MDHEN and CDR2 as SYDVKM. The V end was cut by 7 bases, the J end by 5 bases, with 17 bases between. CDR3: CASTVAAAGTEAFF. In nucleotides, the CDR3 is TGTGCCAGCACCGTGGCCGCAGCGGGGACTGAAGCTTTCTTT.

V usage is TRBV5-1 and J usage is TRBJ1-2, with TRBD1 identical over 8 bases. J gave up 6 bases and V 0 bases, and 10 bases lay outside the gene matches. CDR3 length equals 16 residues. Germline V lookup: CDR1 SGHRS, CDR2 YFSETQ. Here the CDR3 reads CASSLALGDRGHGYTF. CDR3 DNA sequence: TGCGCCAGCAGCTTGGCCCTGGGAGACAGGGGACATGGCTACACCTTC. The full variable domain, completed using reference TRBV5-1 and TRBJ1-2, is KAGVTQTPRYLIKTRGQQVTLSCSPISGHRSVSWYQQTPGQGLQFLFEYFSETQRNKGNFPGRFSGRQFSNSRSEMNVSTLELGDSALYLCASSLALGDRGHGYTFGSGTRLTVV.

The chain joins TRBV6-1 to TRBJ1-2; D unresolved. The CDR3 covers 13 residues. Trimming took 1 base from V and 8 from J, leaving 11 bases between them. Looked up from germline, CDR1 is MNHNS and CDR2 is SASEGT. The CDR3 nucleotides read TGTGCCAGCAGTGAAGACAGATCGACCGGCTACACCTTC. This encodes CASSEDRSTGYTF.

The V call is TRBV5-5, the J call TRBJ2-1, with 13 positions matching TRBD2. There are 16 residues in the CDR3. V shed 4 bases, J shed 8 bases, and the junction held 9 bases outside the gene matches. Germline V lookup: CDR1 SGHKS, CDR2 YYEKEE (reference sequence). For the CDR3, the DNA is TGTGCCAGCAGCCAACTACTAGCGGGAGGGCCATATGAGCAGTTCTTC. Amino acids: CASSQLLAGGPYEQFF.

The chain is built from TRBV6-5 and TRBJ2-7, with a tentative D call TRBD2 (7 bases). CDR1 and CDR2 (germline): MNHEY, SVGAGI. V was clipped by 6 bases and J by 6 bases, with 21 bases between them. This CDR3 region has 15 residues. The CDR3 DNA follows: TGTGCCAGCAGACGCCTAGGGGGGGTAATTTCCGAGCAGTACTTC. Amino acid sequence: CASRRLGGVISEQYF.

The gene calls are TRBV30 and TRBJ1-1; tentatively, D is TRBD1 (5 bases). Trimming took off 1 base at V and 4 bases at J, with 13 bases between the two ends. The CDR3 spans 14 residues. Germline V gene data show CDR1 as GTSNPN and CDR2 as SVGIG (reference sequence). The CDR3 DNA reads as TGTGCCTGGAGTGGGGGGAGGTCGGGCACTGAAGCTTTCTTT. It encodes CAWSGGRSGTEAFF.

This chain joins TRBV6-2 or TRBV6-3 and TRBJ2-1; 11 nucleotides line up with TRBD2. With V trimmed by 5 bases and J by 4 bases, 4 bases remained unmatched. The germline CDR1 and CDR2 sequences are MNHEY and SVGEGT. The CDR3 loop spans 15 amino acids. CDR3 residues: CASSNSGGAYNEQFF. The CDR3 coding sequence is TGTGCCAGCAGTAATAGCGGGGGGGCTTACAATGAGCAGTTCTTC.

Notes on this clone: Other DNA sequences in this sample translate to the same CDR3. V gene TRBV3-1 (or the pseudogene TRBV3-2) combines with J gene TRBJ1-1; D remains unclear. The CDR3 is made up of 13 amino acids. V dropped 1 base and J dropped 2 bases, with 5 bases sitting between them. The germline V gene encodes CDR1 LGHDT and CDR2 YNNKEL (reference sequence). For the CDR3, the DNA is TGTGCCAGCAGCCAAGGGGCTAACACTGAAGCTTTCTTT. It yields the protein CASSQGANTEAFF.

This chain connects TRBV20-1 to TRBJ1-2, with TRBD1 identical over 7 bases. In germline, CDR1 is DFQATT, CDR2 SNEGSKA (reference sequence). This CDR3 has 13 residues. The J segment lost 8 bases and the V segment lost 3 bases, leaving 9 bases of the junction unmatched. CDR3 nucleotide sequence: TGCAGTGCTAGTTGGAGGCAGGGGGGCGGCTACACCTTC. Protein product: CSASWRQGGGYTF.

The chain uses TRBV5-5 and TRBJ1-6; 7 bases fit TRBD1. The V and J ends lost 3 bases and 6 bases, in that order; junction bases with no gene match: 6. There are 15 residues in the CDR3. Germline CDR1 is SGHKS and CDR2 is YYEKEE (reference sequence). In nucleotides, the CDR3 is TGTGCCAGCAGCTGGGACAGCCTAGTTAATTCACCCCTCCACTTT. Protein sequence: CASSWDSLVNSPLHF. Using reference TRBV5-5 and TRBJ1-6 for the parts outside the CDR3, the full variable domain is DAGVTQSPTHLIKTRGQQVTLRCSPISGHKSVSWYQQVLGQGPQFIFQYYEKEERGRGNFPDRFSARQFPNYSSELNVNALLLGDSALYLCASSWDSLVNSPLHFGNGTRLTVT.

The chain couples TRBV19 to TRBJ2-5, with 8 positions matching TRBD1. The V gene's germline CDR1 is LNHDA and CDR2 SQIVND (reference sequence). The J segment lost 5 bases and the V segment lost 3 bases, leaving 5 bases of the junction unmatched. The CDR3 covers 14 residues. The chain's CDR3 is CASSITGGWETQYF. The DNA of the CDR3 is TGTGCCAGTAGTATTACAGGGGGGTGGGAGACCCAGTACTTC.

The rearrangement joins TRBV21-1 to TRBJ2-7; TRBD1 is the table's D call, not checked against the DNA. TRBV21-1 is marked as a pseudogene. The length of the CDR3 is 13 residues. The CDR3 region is CAIRGRFAYEQYF. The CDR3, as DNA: TGTGCCATTAGGGGCAGGTTTGCGTACGAGCAGTACTTC.

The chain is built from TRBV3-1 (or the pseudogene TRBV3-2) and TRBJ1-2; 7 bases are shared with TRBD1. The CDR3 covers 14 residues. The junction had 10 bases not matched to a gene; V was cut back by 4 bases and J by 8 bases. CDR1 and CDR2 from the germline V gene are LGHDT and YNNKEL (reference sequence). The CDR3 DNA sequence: TGTGCCAGCAGCCTGATGGAAGGGGGCGGAGGCTACACCTTC. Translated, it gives CASSLMEGGGGYTF.